This record looks at one T cell receptor beta chain sequence and its context. Its matching antigen is unknown. The sample belongs to a study of cytomegalovirus exposure and HLA in healthy donors. Overall study: Membership in the Caucasian-associated ancestry cluster was found for 81% of 350 to 450 genotyped donors.

Unrecorded immune exposures were likely, despite nominal health at sampling. Study findings and constraints: Most subjects' HLA-A and HLA-B alleles were reportedly predicted from TCR beta sequences.

With 60 Vbeta and 13 Jbeta primers, the PCR was carried out. Assay: immunoSEQ multiplex PCR; the TCRdb copy retains only in-frame clones and omits some. The sample has fewer than 130,000 clones; 75% to 90% are singletons. This receptor was identified in a man in his forties in good health and CMV-seronegative. The source material was PBMCs.

This chain's CDR3 is CASSLGGVMNTEAFF. The CDR3 region has the DNA TGTGCCAGCAGTTTGGGAGGGGTCATGAACACTGAAGCTTTCTTT. The rearrangement uses TRBV27 and TRBJ1-1, with D possibly matching TRBD1 (5 bases). V was clipped by 3 bases and J by 0 bases, with 11 bases between them. Per germline, CDR1 MNHEY and CDR2 SMNVEV (reference sequence). This CDR3 comprises 15 residues.